Listed here is a single T cell receptor beta chain. Its specificity is not known. Produced via immunoSEQ multiplex PCR; TCRdb's table is partial and in-frame only. The sample has 65,000 to 80,000 clones, 84% seen once. This entry comes from a study of OX40 agonist ivuxolimab in advanced cancers. Whole-study context: Patients were treated with ivuxolimab, an agonistic anti-OX40 (CD134) antibody. Patients in the trial were receiving intravenous ivuxolimab every 2 weeks, at doses of 0.01 to 10 mg/kg.

Notes on the study in general: The specificity for antigen of the expanded peripheral T cells was not determined. Fewer expanded clones were found on average in CD4+ than in CD8+ T cells.

The CDR3 is 16 amino acids. Trimming removed 6 bases from V and 1 base from J, with 18 bases in between. The germline V gene has CDR1 SGHTA and CDR2 FQGNSA. This clonotype originated in an adult with an advanced solid tumor such as melanoma, head and neck, liver or kidney cancer. Sequencing used CD4+ or CD8+ T cells sorted from blood, obtained in a trial of the OX40 agonist ivuxolimab. This chain joins TRBV7-2 and TRBJ1-1; D might be TRBD1 (5 bases). The CDR3 spells CASRFSPSQGNTEAFF. The CDR3 region has the DNA TGTGCCAGCAGATTTAGCCCTTCGCAGGGGAACACTGAAGCTTTCTTT.